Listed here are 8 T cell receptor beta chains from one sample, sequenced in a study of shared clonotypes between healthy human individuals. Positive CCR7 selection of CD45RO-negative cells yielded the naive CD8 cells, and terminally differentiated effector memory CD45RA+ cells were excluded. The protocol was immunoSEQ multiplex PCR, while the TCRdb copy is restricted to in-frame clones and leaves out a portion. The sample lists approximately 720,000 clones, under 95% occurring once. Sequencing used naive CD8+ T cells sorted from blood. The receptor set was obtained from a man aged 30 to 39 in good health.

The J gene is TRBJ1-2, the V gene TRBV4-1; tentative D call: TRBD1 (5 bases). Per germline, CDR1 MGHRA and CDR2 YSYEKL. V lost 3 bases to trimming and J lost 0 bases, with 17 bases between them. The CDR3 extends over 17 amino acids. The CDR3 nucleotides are TGCGCCAGCAGCCACCCTATGGGTGGGGACCCTAACTATGGCTACACCTTC. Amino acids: CASSHPMGGDPNYGYTF.

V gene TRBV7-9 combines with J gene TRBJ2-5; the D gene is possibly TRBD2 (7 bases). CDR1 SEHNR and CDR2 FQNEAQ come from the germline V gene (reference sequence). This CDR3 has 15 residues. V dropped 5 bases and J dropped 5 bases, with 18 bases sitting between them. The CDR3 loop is CASSLYGGLGETQYF. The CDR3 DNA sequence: TGTGCCAGCAGCCTATACGGGGGGCTCGGGGAGACCCAGTACTTC.

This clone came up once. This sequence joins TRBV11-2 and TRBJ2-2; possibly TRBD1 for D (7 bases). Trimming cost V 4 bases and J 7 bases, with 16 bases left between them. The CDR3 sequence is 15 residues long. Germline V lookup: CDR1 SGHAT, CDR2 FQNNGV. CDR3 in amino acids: CASSSVTGEVGELFF. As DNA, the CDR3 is TGTGCCAGCAGCTCGGTAACAGGGGAGGTCGGGGAGCTGTTTTTT.

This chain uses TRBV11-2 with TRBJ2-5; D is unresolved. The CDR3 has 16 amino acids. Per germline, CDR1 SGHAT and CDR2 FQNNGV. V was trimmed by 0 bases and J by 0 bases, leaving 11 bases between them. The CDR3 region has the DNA TGTGCCAGCAGCTTAGATCGGCGGACGAACCAAGAGACCCAGTACTTC. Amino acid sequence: CASSLDRRTNQETQYF.

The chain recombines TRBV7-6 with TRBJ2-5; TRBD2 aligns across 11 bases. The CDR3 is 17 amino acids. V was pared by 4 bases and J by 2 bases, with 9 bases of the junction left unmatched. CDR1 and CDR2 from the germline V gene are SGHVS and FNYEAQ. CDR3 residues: CASSSGTSGGGQETQYF. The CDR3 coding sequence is TGTGCCAGCAGCTCTGGGACTAGCGGAGGGGGTCAAGAGACCCAGTACTTC. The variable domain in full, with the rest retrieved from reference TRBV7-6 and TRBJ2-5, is GAGVSQSPRYKVTKRGQDVALRCDPISGHVSLYWYRQALGQGPEFLTYFNYEAQQDKSGLPNDRFSAERPEGSISTLTIQRTEQRDSAMYRCASSSGTSGGGQETQYFGPGTRLLVL.

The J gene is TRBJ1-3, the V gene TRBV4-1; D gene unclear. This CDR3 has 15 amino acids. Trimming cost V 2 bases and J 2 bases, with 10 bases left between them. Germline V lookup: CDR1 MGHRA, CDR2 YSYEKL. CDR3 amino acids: CASSQSPATGNTIYF. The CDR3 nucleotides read TGCGCCAGCAGCCAAAGCCCCGCAACTGGAAACACCATATATTTT.

CDR3 residues: CASSPEGRPNTGELFF. The CDR3 nucleotides are TGCGCCAGCAGCCCGGAGGGGCGACCGAACACCGGGGAGCTGTTTTTT. The chain carries TRBV4-1 and TRBJ2-2; possibly TRBD2 for D (6 bases). The germline CDR1 and CDR2 sequences are MGHRA and YSYEKL. Between the trimmed V and J ends, which lost 4 bases and 0 bases, there was a span of 12 bases. CDR3 length: 16 amino acids.

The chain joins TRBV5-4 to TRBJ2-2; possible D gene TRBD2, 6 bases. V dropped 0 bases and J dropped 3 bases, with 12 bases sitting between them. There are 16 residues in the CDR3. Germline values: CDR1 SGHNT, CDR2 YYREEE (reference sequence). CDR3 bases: TGTGCCAGCAGCTTGGATCAGGGAGGAGACACCGGGGAGCTGTTTTTT. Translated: CASSLDQGGDTGELFF.